The rows below give T cell receptor beta chains drawn from one sample of a study of shared clonotypes between healthy human individuals. The table came from immunoSEQ multiplex PCR; TCRdb's copy has only in-frame clones and leaves some out. Counted here are some 2,500,000 clones, approximately 90% occurring once; the ten biggest clones make up 0.3% to 0.4%. Source material: naive CD4+ T cells from PBMCs. The receptor source for this set is a man aged 18 to 35 in good health. Some clones in this sample may be carry-over from other donors' samples. Each CDR3 is given with its conserved first and last residue. The order of the fields is D gene, J gene, V gene, clone size, CDR3 DNA, CDR3 protein. D genes are given only for firm matches. Clone size is stated in some rows and not others, as once, few, many or a class when expanded.

D gene: -; J gene: TRBJ2-2; V gene: TRBV4-1; clone size: -; CDR3 DNA: TGCGCCAGCAGCCAATACTCGGGGGCGGGCGGGGAGCTGTTTTTT; CDR3 protein: CASSQYSGAGGELFF
D gene: -; J gene: TRBJ1-2; V gene: TRBV6-6; clone size: -; CDR3 DNA: TGTGCCAGCAGCCCCGGTACTTATGGCTACACCTTC; CDR3 protein: CASSPGTYGYTF
D gene: -; J gene: TRBJ2-7; V gene: TRBV6-6; clone size: -; CDR3 DNA: TGTGCCTCTAACCCGGCAAGCTCCTACGAGCAGTACTTC; CDR3 protein: CASNPASSYEQYF
D gene: TRBD2; J gene: TRBJ2-1; V gene: TRBV6-6; clone size: -; CDR3 DNA: TGTGCCAGCAGTTGGAGCGGGAAGTCCTACAATGAGCAGTTCTTC; CDR3 protein: CASSWSGKSYNEQFF
D gene: TRBD1; J gene: TRBJ2-5; V gene: TRBV11-2; clone size: -; CDR3 DNA: TGTGCCAGCAGCTCGCGGGACAGGACAGAGACCCAGTACTTC; CDR3 protein: CASSSRDRTETQYF
D gene: -; J gene: TRBJ2-5; V gene: TRBV7-8; clone size: -; CDR3 DNA: TGTGCCAGCAGCTTAGTGAGCTACATAGAGACCCAGTACTTC; CDR3 protein: CASSLVSYIETQYF
D gene: -; J gene: TRBJ2-3; V gene: TRBV19; clone size: -; CDR3 DNA: TGTGCCAGTAGTACTAGGGGAGGCACAGATACGCAGTATTTT; CDR3 protein: CASSTRGGTDTQYF
D gene: TRBD2; J gene: TRBJ2-1; V gene: TRBV6-5; clone size: once; CDR3 DNA: TGTGCCAGCAGTTACCGCGTAGCGGGAGTTTACAATGAGCAGTTCTTC; CDR3 protein: CASSYRVAGVYNEQFF
D gene: -; J gene: TRBJ1-4; V gene: TRBV5-3; clone size: -; CDR3 DNA: TGTGCCAGAAGCTTGTCCGGGGGGCGGATCACCAGGAGTGAAAAACTGTTTTTT; CDR3 protein: CARSLSGGRITRSEKLFF
D gene: TRBD1; J gene: TRBJ2-2; V gene: TRBV2; clone size: -; CDR3 DNA: TGTGCCAGCAGATGGGACAGGTGGGACACCGGGGAGCTGTTTTTT; CDR3 protein: CASRWDRWDTGELFF
D gene: -; J gene: TRBJ1-3; V gene: TRBV30; clone size: -; CDR3 DNA: TGTGCCTGGAGTGTAAGTGGCAGGAACTCTGGAAACACCATATATTTT; CDR3 protein: CAWSVSGRNSGNTIYF
D gene: TRBD1; J gene: TRBJ2-5; V gene: TRBV9; clone size: -; CDR3 DNA: TGTGCCAGCAGCGTAGGGACAGGACCCCAAGAGACCCAGTACTTC; CDR3 protein: CASSVGTGPQETQYF
D gene: -; J gene: TRBJ2-5; V gene: TRBV11-1; clone size: -; CDR3 DNA: TGTGCCAGCAGCGCCGACACAGGTGGTTGGCAAGAGACCCAGTACTTC; CDR3 protein: CASSADTGGWQETQYF
D gene: -; J gene: TRBJ2-3; V gene: TRBV18; clone size: once; CDR3 DNA: TGTGCCAGCTCACCATCCCGAGTCCCCGGGGATACGCAGTATTTT; CDR3 protein: CASSPSRVPGDTQYF
D gene: TRBD2; J gene: TRBJ2-5; V gene: TRBV29-1; clone size: -; CDR3 DNA: TGCAGCGTACGGCGAAGTAGCGGGCCGGAAGAGACCCAGTACTTC; CDR3 protein: CSVRRSSGPEETQYF
D gene: -; J gene: TRBJ2-5; V gene: TRBV19; clone size: -; CDR3 DNA: TGTGCCAGTAGTATAGGTGGTGGGGCAGAGACCCAGTACTTC; CDR3 protein: CASSIGGGAETQYF
D gene: -; J gene: TRBJ1-2; V gene: TRBV2; clone size: -; CDR3 DNA: TGTGCCAGCAGGCCAGGGTCCAGGGACTATGGCTACACCTTC; CDR3 protein: CASRPGSRDYGYTF
D gene: -; J gene: TRBJ1-2; V gene: TRBV6-5; clone size: -; CDR3 DNA: TGTGCCAGCAGTTATAAGAGAACATATGGCTACACCTTC; CDR3 protein: CASSYKRTYGYTF
D gene: -; J gene: TRBJ2-1; V gene: TRBV7-9; clone size: -; CDR3 DNA: TGTGCCAGCACTGGGTACAATGAGCAGTTCTTC; CDR3 protein: CASTGYNEQFF
D gene: -; J gene: TRBJ2-2; V gene: TRBV5-6; clone size: -; CDR3 DNA: TGTGCCAGCAGCTTGGCCAGGGGCACCGGGGAGCTGTTTTTT; CDR3 protein: CASSLARGTGELFF
D gene: -; J gene: TRBJ1-1; V gene: TRBV13; clone size: -; CDR3 DNA: TGTGCCAGCAGCCGACAGAGGAACACTGAAGCTTTCTTT; CDR3 protein: CASSRQRNTEAFF
D gene: -; J gene: TRBJ2-7; V gene: TRBV5-6; clone size: -; CDR3 DNA: TGTGCCAGCAGCCCCGATGGGTCAGGTACCCGTTACGAGCAGTACTTC; CDR3 protein: CASSPDGSGTRYEQYF
D gene: TRBD1; J gene: TRBJ1-3; V gene: TRBV27; clone size: -; CDR3 DNA: TGTGCCAGCAGTTCGCGACCCCTGGGACAGGGGGCCGTCTCTGGAAACACCATATATTTT; CDR3 protein: CASSSRPLGQGAVSGNTIYF
D gene: -; J gene: TRBJ2-6; V gene: TRBV5-1; clone size: few; CDR3 DNA: TGCGCCAGCTCGGAGACAGTTGGTGTCGGGGCCAACGTCCTGACTTTC; CDR3 protein: CASSETVGVGANVLTF
D gene: -; J gene: TRBJ1-5; V gene: TRBV19; clone size: -; CDR3 DNA: TGTGCCAGTAGTATTCCGGGACAGCCCCAGCATTTT; CDR3 protein: CASSIPGQPQHF
D gene: -; J gene: TRBJ2-3; V gene: TRBV29-1; clone size: -; CDR3 DNA: TGCAGCGCCAATGGGGGGTCAGATACGCAGTATTTT; CDR3 protein: CSANGGSDTQYF
D gene: TRBD1; J gene: TRBJ1-1; V gene: TRBV29-1; clone size: -; CDR3 DNA: TGCAGCGTTGAGAGGGGACAGGGGGCCGTGAACACTGAAGCTTTCTTT; CDR3 protein: CSVERGQGAVNTEAFF
D gene: -; J gene: TRBJ1-2; V gene: TRBV5-1; clone size: -; CDR3 DNA: TGCGCCAGCAGCTTGGCCGGCGGGGGGCCCAACTATGGCTACACCTTC; CDR3 protein: CASSLAGGGPNYGYTF
D gene: TRBD1; J gene: TRBJ1-2; V gene: TRBV28; clone size: -; CDR3 DNA: TGTGCCAGCAGTTCGCCGAGACAGGGTGGTGGCTACACCTTC; CDR3 protein: CASSSPRQGGGYTF
D gene: -; J gene: TRBJ2-7; V gene: TRBV27; clone size: -; CDR3 DNA: TGTGCCAGCCGTCGGTACAGCCGACAACCTACGGAGCAGTACTTC; CDR3 protein: CASRRYSRQPTEQYF
D gene: -; J gene: TRBJ1-4; V gene: TRBV18; clone size: -; CDR3 DNA: TGTGCCAGCTCAGAGAACATTCTATCTTTGAGTGGCGAAAAACTGTTTTTT; CDR3 protein: CASSENILSLSGEKLFF
D gene: -; J gene: TRBJ1-4; V gene: TRBV5-1; clone size: -; CDR3 DNA: TGCGCCAGCAGCTTGTCGGGCGGACCGGGGGAAAAACTGTTTTTT; CDR3 protein: CASSLSGGPGEKLFF
D gene: TRBD1; J gene: TRBJ2-1; V gene: TRBV28; clone size: -; CDR3 DNA: TGTGCCAGCACCAGCTCGGGCAGGGGGTTTTACAATGAGCAGTTCTTC; CDR3 protein: CASTSSGRGFYNEQFF
D gene: -; J gene: TRBJ1-2; V gene: TRBV2; clone size: few; CDR3 DNA: TGTGCCAGCAGCGGAAGGGTACAGCAGGGGGGCTACACCTTC; CDR3 protein: CASSGRVQQGGYTF
D gene: -; J gene: TRBJ2-3; V gene: TRBV7-2; clone size: -; CDR3 DNA: TGTGCCAGCAGCTTAACGGGACAGGGTATTGGGCTAGCGGGACCAACGCAGTATTTT; CDR3 protein: CASSLTGQGIGLAGPTQYF
D gene: -; J gene: TRBJ2-2; V gene: TRBV18; clone size: -; CDR3 DNA: TGTGCCAGCTCACCAACGGGGACCGGGGAGCTGTTTTTT; CDR3 protein: CASSPTGTGELFF
D gene: -; J gene: TRBJ1-5; V gene: TRBV6-1; clone size: -; CDR3 DNA: TGTGCCAGCAGTGAAGGAGGGGGGCAGGGCAATCAGCCCCAGCATTTT; CDR3 protein: CASSEGGGQGNQPQHF
D gene: -; J gene: TRBJ2-3; V gene: TRBV9; clone size: -; CDR3 DNA: TGTGCCAGCAGCGTAGGGCACAGAATCACAGATACGCAGTATTTT; CDR3 protein: CASSVGHRITDTQYF
D gene: -; J gene: TRBJ1-1; V gene: TRBV7-2; clone size: -; CDR3 DNA: TGTGCCAGCAGCCCAGTAAACAGGGAAGCTTTCTTT; CDR3 protein: CASSPVNREAFF
D gene: TRBD2; J gene: TRBJ2-3; V gene: TRBV25-1; clone size: -; CDR3 DNA: TGTGCCAGCAGTCCAGCGGGAGGCACAGATACGCAGTATTTT; CDR3 protein: CASSPAGGTDTQYF
D gene: TRBD1; J gene: TRBJ1-1; V gene: TRBV5-1; clone size: once; CDR3 DNA: TGCGCCAGCAGCTTCGGACAGGGAGGGGTTGAAGCTTTCTTT; CDR3 protein: CASSFGQGGVEAFF
D gene: -; J gene: TRBJ2-7; V gene: TRBV18; clone size: -; CDR3 DNA: TGTGCCAGCTCACCACCTCGGGACGGGAACTACGAGCAGTACTTC; CDR3 protein: CASSPPRDGNYEQYF
D gene: -; J gene: TRBJ2-7; V gene: TRBV28; clone size: -; CDR3 DNA: TGTGCCAGCAGTTCCGCCGGGGCCTTATCCTACGAGCAGTACTTC; CDR3 protein: CASSSAGALSYEQYF
D gene: TRBD2; J gene: TRBJ2-3; V gene: TRBV7-3; clone size: -; CDR3 DNA: TGTGCCAGCAGGGTAACGGGAGGGCGGACAGATACGCAGTATTTT; CDR3 protein: CASRVTGGRTDTQYF
D gene: TRBD1; J gene: TRBJ2-7; V gene: TRBV4-1; clone size: -; CDR3 DNA: TGCGCCAGCTCTGACCGTTCCGGGACAGTCTACGAGCAGTACTTC; CDR3 protein: CASSDRSGTVYEQYF
D gene: TRBD1; J gene: TRBJ2-1; V gene: TRBV2; clone size: -; CDR3 DNA: TGTGCCAGTTCCGGACAGGGGGATTACAATGAGCAGTTCTTC; CDR3 protein: CASSGQGDYNEQFF
D gene: -; J gene: TRBJ1-1; V gene: TRBV20-1; clone size: -; CDR3 DNA: TGCAGGGCTAACGCAGGAACTGAAGCTTTCTTT; CDR3 protein: CRANAGTEAFF
D gene: -; J gene: TRBJ1-3; V gene: TRBV19; clone size: -; CDR3 DNA: TGTGCCAGTAGTATCGATGCCTTTGGAAACACCATATATTTT; CDR3 protein: CASSIDAFGNTIYF
D gene: -; J gene: TRBJ2-7; V gene: TRBV28; clone size: -; CDR3 DNA: TGTGCCAGCAGGGTTAGGGGGGGTTACGAGCAGTACTTC; CDR3 protein: CASRVRGGYEQYF
D gene: TRBD1; J gene: TRBJ2-3; V gene: TRBV7-9; clone size: -; CDR3 DNA: TGTGCCAGCAGCTGGCAGGGGGCGCCCGCAGATACGCAGTATTTT; CDR3 protein: CASSWQGAPADTQYF
D gene: -; J gene: TRBJ2-7; V gene: TRBV6-4; clone size: -; CDR3 DNA: TGTGCCAGCAGTGACTTCAGGGCCCTAGGTAACGAGCAGTACTTC; CDR3 protein: CASSDFRALGNEQYF
D gene: -; J gene: TRBJ2-1; V gene: TRBV15; clone size: -; CDR3 DNA: TGTGCCACCAGCAGAGGGGGCGATGGGGGAACAAAGCATGAGCAGTTCTTC; CDR3 protein: CATSRGGDGGTKHEQFF
D gene: -; J gene: TRBJ2-7; V gene: TRBV21-1; clone size: -; CDR3 DNA: TGTGCCAGCACTTCGGGAAAGGGAGGGTCCTACGAGCAGTACTTC; CDR3 protein: CASTSGKGGSYEQYF
D gene: TRBD1; J gene: TRBJ2-2; V gene: TRBV2; clone size: -; CDR3 DNA: TGTGCCAGCACTGACAGGGTACAAACCGGGGAGCTGTTTTTT; CDR3 protein: CASTDRVQTGELFF
D gene: -; J gene: TRBJ2-7; V gene: TRBV7-9; clone size: -; CDR3 DNA: TGTGCCAGCAGCTTAGGGAGGTCGGCCAAATACGAGCAGTACTTC; CDR3 protein: CASSLGRSAKYEQYF
D gene: -; J gene: TRBJ2-3; V gene: TRBV4-2; clone size: -; CDR3 DNA: TGTGCCAGCAGCCAAGATCGGGGGACAGATACGCAGTATTTT; CDR3 protein: CASSQDRGTDTQYF
D gene: TRBD1; J gene: TRBJ1-1; V gene: TRBV4-1; clone size: -; CDR3 DNA: TGCGCCAGCAGCCAAGGTGACAGGGGAGTGAACACTGAAGCTTTCTTT; CDR3 protein: CASSQGDRGVNTEAFF
D gene: -; J gene: TRBJ1-3; V gene: TRBV5-4; clone size: -; CDR3 DNA: TGTGCCAGCAGCTTGGGTAAGAGCTCTGGAAACACCATATATTTT; CDR3 protein: CASSLGKSSGNTIYF
D gene: TRBD1; J gene: TRBJ1-1; V gene: TRBV6-6; clone size: -; CDR3 DNA: TGTGCCAGCAGTCAGGGGGCTCCGCCTGAAGCTTTCTTT; CDR3 protein: CASSQGAPPEAFF
D gene: -; J gene: TRBJ2-1; V gene: TRBV7-8; clone size: -; CDR3 DNA: TGTGCCAGCAGCTTGTCAGCTAGGGATGAGCAGTTCTTC; CDR3 protein: CASSLSARDEQFF